This T cell receptor (beta chain) was recovered during a study of blood T cell repertoires in COVID-19. Per germline, CDR1 MNHEY and CDR2 SVGAGI. The CDR3 spans 13 residues. V dropped 3 bases and J dropped 11; count of bases not matched to a gene: 5. Data came from immunoSEQ multiplex PCR; TCRdb stores just in-frame clones and leaves some out. The sample has approximately 92,000 clones, around 83% seen once. The chain recombines TRBV6-5 with TRBJ1-2, with 11 bases that match TRBD1. This receptor was identified in a woman aged 60-75 years in a cohort sampled during active or convalescent COVID-19. Sequencing used peripheral blood. This CDR3 reads CASSYRTGGLYTF. The CDR3 nucleotides are TGTGCCAGCAGTTATCGGACAGGGGGCTTGTACACCTTC.